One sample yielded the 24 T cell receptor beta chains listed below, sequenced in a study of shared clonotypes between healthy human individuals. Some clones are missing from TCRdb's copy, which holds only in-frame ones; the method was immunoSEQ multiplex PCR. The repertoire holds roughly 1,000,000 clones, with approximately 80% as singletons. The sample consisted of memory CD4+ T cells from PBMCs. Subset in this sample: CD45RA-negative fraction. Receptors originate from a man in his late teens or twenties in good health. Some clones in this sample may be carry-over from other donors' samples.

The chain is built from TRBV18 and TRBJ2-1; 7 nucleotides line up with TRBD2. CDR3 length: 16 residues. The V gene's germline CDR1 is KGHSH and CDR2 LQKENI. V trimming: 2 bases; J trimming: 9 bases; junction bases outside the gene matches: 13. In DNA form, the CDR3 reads TGTGCCAGCTCACCAAGGCGGGAGAATCGATTCGGTGAGCAGTTCTTC. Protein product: CASSPRRENRFGEQFF. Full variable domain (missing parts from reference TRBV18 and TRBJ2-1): NAGVMQNPRHLVRRRGQEARLRCSPMKGHSHVYWYRQLPEEGLKFMVYLQKENIIDESGMPKERFSAEFPKEGPSILRIQQVVRGDSAAYFCASSPRRENRFGEQFFGPGTRLTVL.

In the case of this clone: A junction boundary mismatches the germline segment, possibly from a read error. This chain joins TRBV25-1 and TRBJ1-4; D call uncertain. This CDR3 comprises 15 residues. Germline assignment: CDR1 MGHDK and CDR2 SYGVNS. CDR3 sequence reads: CASSESGINAEKLLF. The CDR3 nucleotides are TGTGCCAGCAGTGAATCCGGGATTAATGCGGAAAAACTGCTTTTT.

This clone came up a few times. The CDR3 region has the DNA TGTGCCAGCGGCCGAGAGGTCATATATTTT. It encodes CASGREVIYF. The V call is TRBV28, the J call TRBJ1-3; D is undetermined. V lost 8 bases to trimming and J lost 12 bases, with 11 bases between them. The length of the CDR3 is 10 residues. Germline V gene data show CDR1 as MDHEN and CDR2 as SYDVKM. The whole variable domain, remainder taken from reference TRBV28 and TRBJ1-3, is DVKVTQSSRYLVKRTGEKVFLECVQDMDHENMFWYRQDPGLGLRLIYFSYDVKMKEKGDIPEGYSVSREKKERFSLILESASTNQTSMYLCASGREVIYFGEGSWLTVV.

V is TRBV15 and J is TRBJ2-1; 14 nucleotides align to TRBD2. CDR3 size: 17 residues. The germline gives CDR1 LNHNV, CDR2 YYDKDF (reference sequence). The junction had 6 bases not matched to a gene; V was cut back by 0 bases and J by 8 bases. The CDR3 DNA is TGTGCCACCAGCAGAGAGGGGGGGACTAGCGGGAGCCATGAGCAGTTCTTC. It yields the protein CATSREGGTSGSHEQFF.

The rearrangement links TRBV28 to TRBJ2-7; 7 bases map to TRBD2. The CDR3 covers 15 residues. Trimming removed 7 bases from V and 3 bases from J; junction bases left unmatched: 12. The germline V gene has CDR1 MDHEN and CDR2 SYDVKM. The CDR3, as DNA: TGTGCCAGCAAGGGGAGCGGGACTGATCGCTACGAGCAGTACTTC. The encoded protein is CASKGSGTDRYEQYF.

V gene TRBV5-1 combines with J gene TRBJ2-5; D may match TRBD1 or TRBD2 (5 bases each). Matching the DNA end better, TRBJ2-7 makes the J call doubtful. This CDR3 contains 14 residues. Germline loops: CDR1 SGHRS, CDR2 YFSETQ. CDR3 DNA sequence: TGCGCCAGCAGCTGGGACGGGGAACCCTACGAGCAGTACTTC. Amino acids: CASSWDGEPYEQYF.

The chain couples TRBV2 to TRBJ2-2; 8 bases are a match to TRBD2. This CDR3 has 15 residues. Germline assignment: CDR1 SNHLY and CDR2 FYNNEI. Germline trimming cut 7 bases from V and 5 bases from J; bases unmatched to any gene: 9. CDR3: CASMGGTRTTGELFF. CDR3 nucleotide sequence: TGTGCCAGCATGGGGGGGACTAGAACGACCGGGGAGCTGTTTTTT.

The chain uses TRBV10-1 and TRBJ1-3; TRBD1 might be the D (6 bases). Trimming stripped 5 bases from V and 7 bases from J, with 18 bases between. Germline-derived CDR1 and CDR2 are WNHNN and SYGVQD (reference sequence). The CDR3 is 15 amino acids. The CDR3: CASSKWRGSNNTIYF. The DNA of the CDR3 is TGCGCCAGCAGTAAGTGGAGGGGGTCTAACAACACCATATATTTT.

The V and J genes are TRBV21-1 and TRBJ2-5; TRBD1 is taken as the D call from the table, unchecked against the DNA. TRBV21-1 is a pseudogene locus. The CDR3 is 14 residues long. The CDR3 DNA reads TGTGCCAGCAGCAACCAGGGGAGAGGGGAGACCCAGTACTTC. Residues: CASSNQGRGETQYF.

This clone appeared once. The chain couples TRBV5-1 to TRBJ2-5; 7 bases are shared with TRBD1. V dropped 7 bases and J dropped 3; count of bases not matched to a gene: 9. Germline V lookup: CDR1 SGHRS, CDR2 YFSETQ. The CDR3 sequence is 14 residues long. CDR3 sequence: CASRSGTEEETQYF. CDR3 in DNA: TGCGCCAGCCGCTCCGGGACAGAAGAAGAGACCCAGTACTTC.

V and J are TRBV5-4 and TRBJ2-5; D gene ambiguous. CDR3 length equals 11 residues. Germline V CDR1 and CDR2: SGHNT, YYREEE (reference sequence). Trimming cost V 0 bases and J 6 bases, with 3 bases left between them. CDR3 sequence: CASSLAKTQYF. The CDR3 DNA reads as TGTGCCAGCAGCTTGGCTAAGACCCAGTACTTC.

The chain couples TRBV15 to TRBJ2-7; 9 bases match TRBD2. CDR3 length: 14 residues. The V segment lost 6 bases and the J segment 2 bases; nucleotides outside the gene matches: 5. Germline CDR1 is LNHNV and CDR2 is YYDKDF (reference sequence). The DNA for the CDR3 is TGTGCCACCAGGGAGGCTAGCGGGGCCTACGAGCAGTACTTC. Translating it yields CATREASGAYEQYF.

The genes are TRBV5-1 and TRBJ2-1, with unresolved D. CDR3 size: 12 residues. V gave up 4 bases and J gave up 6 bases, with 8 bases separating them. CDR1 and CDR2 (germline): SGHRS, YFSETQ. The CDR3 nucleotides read TGCGCCAGCAGCGACAACTCCAATGAGCAGTTCTTC. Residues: CASSDNSNEQFF.

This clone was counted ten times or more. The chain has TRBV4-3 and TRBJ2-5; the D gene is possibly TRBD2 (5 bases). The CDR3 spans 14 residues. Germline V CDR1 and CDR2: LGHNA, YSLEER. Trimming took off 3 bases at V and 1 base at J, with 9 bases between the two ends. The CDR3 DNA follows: TGCGCCAGCAGCCACATAGCGTTCCAAGAGACCCAGTACTTC. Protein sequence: CASSHIAFQETQYF.

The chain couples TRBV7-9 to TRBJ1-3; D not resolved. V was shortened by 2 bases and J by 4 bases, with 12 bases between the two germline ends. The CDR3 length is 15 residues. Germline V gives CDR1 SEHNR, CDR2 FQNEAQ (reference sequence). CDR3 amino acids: CASSLMVGVGNTIYF. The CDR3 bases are TGTGCCAGCAGCTTAATGGTTGGGGTCGGAAACACCATATATTTT.

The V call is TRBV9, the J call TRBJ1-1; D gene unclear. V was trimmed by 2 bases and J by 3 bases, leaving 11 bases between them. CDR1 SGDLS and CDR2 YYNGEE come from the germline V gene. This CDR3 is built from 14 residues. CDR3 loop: CASSVYGGYTEAFF. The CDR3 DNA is TGTGCCAGCAGCGTTTACGGCGGATACACTGAAGCTTTCTTT.

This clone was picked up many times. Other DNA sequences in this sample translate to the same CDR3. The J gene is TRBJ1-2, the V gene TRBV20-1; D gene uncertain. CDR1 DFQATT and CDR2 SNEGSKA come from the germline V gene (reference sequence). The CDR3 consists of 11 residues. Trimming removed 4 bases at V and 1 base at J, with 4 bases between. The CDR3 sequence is CSAMSNYGYTF. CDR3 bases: TGCAGTGCTATGAGTAACTATGGCTACACCTTC.

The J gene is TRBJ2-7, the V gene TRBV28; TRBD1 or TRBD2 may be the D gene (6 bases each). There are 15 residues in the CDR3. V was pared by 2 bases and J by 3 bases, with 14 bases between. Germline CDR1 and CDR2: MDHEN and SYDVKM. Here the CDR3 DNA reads TGTGCCAGCAGTTTAGCCCTGGGGGGCGTCTACGAGCAGTACTTC. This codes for CASSLALGGVYEQYF.

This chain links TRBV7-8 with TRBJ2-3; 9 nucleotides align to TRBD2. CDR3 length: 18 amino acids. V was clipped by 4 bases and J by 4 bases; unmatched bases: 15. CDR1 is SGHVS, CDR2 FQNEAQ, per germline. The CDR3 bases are TGTGCCAGCAGCTCCCCCGGGCGCGGGAGGGCCCTTGCAGATACGCAGTATTTT. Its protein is CASSSPGRGRALADTQYF. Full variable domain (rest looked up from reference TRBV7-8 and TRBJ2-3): GAGVSQSPRYKVAKRGQDVALRCDPISGHVSLFWYQQALGQGPEFLTYFQNEAQLDKSGLPSDRFFAERPEGSVSTLKIQRTQQEDSAVYLCASSSPGRGRALADTQYFGPGTRLTVL.

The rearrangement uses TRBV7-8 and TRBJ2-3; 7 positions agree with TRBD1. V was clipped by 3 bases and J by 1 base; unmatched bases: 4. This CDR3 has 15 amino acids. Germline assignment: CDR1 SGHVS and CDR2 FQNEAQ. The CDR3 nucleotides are TGTGCCAGCAGCTTTGTTGGACAGGGCACAGATACGCAGTATTTT. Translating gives CASSFVGQGTDTQYF.

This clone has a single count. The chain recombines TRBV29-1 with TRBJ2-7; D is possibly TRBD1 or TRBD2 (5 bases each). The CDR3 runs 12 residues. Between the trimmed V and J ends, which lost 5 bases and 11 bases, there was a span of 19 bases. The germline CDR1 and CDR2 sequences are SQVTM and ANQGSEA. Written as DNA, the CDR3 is TGCAGCGTTTGGGACGGTTCTTCGTTGGAGTACTTC. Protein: CSVWDGSSLEYF.

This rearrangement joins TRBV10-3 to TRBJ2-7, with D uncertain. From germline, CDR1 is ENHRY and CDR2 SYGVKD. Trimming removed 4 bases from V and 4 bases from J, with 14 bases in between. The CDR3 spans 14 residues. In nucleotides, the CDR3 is TGTGCCATCAGTGGTAACACAGAGCCGTACGAGCAGTACTTC. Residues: CAISGNTEPYEQYF.

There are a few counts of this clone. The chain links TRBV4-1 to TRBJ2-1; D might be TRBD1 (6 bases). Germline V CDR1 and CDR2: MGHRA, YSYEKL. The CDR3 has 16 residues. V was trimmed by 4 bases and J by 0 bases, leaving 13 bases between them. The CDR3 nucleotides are TGCGCCAGCAGCCCTGGACAGATGAGCTCCTACAATGAGCAGTTCTTC. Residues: CASSPGQMSSYNEQFF.

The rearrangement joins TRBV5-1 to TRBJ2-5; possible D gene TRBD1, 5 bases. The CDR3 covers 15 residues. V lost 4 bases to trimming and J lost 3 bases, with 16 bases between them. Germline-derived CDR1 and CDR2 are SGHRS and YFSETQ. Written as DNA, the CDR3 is TGCGCCAGCAGCCTTGGGTCCAGGGCCAAAGAGACCCAGTACTTC. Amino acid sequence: CASSLGSRAKETQYF.